A few counts support the clone carrying this T cell receptor (beta chain). TCRdb's table, derived via immunoSEQ multiplex PCR, lists solely in-frame clones and lacks some. Here the sample spans tens of thousands of clones, about 92% being singletons. This sample stems from a study of T cells after somatic rescue of genetic block. In germline, CDR1 is SGHDT, CDR2 YYEEEE. J lost 8 bases, V lost 0 bases, and 5 bases had no gene match. The CDR3 consists of 16 residues. This sequence originates from a man aged 40-49 years. The chain uses TRBV5-6 and TRBJ1-4; 12 bases fit TRBD1. The sample consisted of peripheral blood mononuclear cells (PBMCs). CDR3 sequence reads: CASSLGDRGQVEKLFF. Written as DNA, the CDR3 is TGTGCCAGCAGCTTGGGGGACAGGGGGCAGGTGGAAAAACTGTTTTTT. The entire variable domain, with the rest obtained from reference TRBV5-6 and TRBJ1-4, is as follows: DAGVTQSPTHLIKTRGQQVTLRCSPKSGHDTVSWYQQALGQGPQFIFQYYEEEERQRGNFPDRFSGHQFPNYSSELNVNALLLGDSALYLCASSLGDRGQVEKLFFGSGTQLSVL.